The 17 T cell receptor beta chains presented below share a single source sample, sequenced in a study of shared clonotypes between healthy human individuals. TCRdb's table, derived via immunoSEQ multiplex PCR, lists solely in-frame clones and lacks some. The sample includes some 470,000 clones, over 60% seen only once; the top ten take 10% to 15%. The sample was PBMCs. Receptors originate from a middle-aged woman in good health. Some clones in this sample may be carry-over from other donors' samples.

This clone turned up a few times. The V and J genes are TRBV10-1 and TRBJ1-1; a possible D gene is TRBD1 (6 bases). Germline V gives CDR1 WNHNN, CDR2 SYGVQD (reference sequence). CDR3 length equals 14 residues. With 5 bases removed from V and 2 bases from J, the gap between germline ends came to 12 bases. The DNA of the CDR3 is TGCGCCAGCAGTCCGAACAGGGATAACACTGAAGCTTTCTTT. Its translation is CASSPNRDNTEAFF.

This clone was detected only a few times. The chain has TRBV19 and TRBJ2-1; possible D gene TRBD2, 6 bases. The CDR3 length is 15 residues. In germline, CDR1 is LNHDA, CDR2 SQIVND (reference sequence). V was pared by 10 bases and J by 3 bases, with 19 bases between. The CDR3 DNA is TGTGCCACCGCTTCGGGCGGGACTCACTACAATGAGCAGTTCTTC. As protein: CATASGGTHYNEQFF. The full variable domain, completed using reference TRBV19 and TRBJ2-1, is DGGITQSPKYLFRKEGQNVTLSCEQNLNHDAMYWYRQDPGQGLRLIYYSQIVNDFQKGDIAEGYSVSREKKESFPLTVTSAQKNPTAFYLCATASGGTHYNEQFFGPGTRLTVL.

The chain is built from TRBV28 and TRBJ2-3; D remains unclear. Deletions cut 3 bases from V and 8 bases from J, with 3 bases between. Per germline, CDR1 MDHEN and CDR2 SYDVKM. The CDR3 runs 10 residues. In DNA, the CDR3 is TGTGCCAGCAGTTTGGGTACGCAGTATTTT. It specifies CASSLGTQYF.

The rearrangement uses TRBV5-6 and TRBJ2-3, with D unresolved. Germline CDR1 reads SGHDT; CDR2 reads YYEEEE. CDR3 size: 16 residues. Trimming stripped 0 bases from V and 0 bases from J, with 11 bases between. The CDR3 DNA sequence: TGTGCCAGCAGCTTGGCCCTGTTAGGGAGCACAGATACGCAGTATTTT. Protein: CASSLALLGSTDTQYF.

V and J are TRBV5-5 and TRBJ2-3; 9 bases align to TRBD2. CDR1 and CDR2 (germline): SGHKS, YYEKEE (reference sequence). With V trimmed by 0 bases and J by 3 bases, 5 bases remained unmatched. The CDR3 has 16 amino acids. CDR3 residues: CASSLEVAGATDTQYF. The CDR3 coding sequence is TGTGCCAGCAGCTTGGAAGTAGCGGGAGCTACAGATACGCAGTATTTT. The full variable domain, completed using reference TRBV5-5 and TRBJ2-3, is DAGVTQSPTHLIKTRGQQVTLRCSPISGHKSVSWYQQVLGQGPQFIFQYYEKEERGRGNFPDRFSARQFPNYSSELNVNALLLGDSALYLCASSLEVAGATDTQYFGPGTRLTVL.

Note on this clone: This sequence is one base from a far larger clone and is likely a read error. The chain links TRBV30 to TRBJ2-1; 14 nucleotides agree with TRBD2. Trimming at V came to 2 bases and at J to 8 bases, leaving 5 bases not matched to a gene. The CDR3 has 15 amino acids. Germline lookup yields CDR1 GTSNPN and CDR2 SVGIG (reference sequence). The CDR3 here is CAWSSGTSGGDEQFF. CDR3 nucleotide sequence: TGTGCCTGGAGTTCCGGGACTAGCGGGGGCGATGAGCAGTTCTTC.

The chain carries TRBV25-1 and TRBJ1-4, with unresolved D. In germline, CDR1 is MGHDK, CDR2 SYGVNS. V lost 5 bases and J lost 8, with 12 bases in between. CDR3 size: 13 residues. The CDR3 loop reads CASSRRAEEKLFF. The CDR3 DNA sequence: TGTGCCAGCAGTAGGAGGGCGGAGGAAAAACTGTTTTTT.

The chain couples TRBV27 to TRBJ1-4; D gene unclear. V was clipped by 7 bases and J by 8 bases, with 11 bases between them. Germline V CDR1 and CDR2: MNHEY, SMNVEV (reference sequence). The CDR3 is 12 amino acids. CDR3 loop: CASTPTLEKLFF. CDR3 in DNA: TGTGCCAGCACACCGACGCTCGAAAAACTGTTTTTT.

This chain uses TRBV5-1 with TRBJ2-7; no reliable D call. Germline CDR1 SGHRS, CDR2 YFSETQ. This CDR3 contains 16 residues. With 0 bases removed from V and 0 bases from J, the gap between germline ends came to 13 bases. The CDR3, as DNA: TGCGCCAGCAGCTTGGATCCGGGCTCGAGCTCCTACGAGCAGTACTTC. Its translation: CASSLDPGSSSYEQYF.

DNA for the CDR3: TGTGCCAGCTCAACCCGACGGACGGATAGCAATGAGCAGTTCTTC. Translating it yields CASSTRRTDSNEQFF. This rearrangement joins TRBV18 to TRBJ2-1, with unresolved D. Germline CDR1 is KGHSH and CDR2 is LQKENI. The CDR3 is 15 residues long. V gave up 5 bases and J gave up 6 bases, with 17 bases separating them.

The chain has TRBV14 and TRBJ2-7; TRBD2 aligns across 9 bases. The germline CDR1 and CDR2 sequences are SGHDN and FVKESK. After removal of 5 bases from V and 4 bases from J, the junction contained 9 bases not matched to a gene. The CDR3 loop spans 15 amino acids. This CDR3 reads CASSEGLAIWYEQYF. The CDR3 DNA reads TGTGCCAGCAGCGAAGGACTAGCGATTTGGTACGAGCAGTACTTC.

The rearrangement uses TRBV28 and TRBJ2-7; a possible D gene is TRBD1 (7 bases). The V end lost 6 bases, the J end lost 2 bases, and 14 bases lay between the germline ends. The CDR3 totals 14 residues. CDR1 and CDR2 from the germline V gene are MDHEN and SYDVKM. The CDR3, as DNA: TGTGCCAGCAGCACCTCAGGGGGGACCTACGAGCAGTACTTC. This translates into CASSTSGGTYEQYF.

The CDR3 sequence: CASSDRQLGLSSGYTF. The DNA for the CDR3 is TGTGCCAGCAGTGACCGGCAGCTGGGCCTATCGAGTGGCTACACCTTC. The chain joins TRBV6-1 to TRBJ1-2; no definite D call. Germline loops: CDR1 MNHNS, CDR2 SASEGT. Trimming removed 3 bases from V and 7 bases from J, with 21 bases in between. The CDR3 loop spans 16 amino acids.

CDR3 amino acids: CASSTLTGREAGELFF. The CDR3 DNA follows: TGTGCCAGCAGCACCCTAACGGGTAGGGAAGCCGGGGAGCTGTTTTTT. The rearrangement links TRBV5-4 to TRBJ2-2; D is uncertain. V was trimmed by 4 bases and J by 6 bases, leaving 19 bases between them. Germline-derived CDR1 and CDR2 are SGHNT and YYREEE (reference sequence). CDR3 length equals 16 residues.

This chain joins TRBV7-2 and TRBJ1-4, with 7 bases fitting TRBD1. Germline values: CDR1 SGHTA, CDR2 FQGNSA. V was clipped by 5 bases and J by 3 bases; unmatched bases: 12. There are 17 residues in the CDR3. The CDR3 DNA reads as TGTGCCAGCAGCCCGCGACAGGGTCGGAGAGCTAATGAAAAACTGTTTTTT. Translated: CASSPRQGRRANEKLFF.

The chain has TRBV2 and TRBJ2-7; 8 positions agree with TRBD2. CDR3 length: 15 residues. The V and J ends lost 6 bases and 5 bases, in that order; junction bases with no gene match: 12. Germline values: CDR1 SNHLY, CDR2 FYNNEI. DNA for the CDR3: TGTGCCAGCAGAACTAGCGGTTCCCCTGGGGACGAGCAGTACTTC. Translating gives CASRTSGSPGDEQYF.

The CDR3 sequence is CASIEAGGGSYNEQFF. The CDR3 region has the DNA TGTGCCAGCATCGAAGCGGGAGGGGGTTCCTACAATGAGCAGTTCTTC. This chain connects TRBV5-4 to TRBJ2-1; 10 bases align to TRBD2. V shed 6 bases and J 1 base; nucleotides not matched to a gene: 7. This CDR3 spans 16 amino acids. In germline, CDR1 is SGHNT, CDR2 YYREEE (reference sequence).